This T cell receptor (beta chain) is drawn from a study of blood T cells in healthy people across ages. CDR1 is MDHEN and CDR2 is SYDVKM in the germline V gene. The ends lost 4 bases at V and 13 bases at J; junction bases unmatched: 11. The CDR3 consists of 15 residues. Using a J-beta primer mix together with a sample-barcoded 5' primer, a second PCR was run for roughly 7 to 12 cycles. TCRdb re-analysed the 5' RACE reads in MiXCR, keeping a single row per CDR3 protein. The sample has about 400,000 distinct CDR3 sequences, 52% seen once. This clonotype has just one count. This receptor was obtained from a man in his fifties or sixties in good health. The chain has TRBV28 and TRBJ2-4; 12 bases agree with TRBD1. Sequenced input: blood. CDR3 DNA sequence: TGTGCCAGCAGTTATACCGGGACAGGGGGCGGGGAGCAGTACTTC. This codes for CASSYTGTGGGEQYF.